This TCR beta chain was obtained from a study of shared T cell receptors in the human thymus. TCRdb's copy holds only in-frame clones and misses some; the assay was immunoSEQ multiplex PCR. This repertoire shows some 700,000 clones, roughly 90% found once; its top ten account for 0.008% to 0.011%. The same sample was also used in a study of human thymus T cells. That paper notes: The thymus was resected at corrective cardiac surgery. Across thymic and blood repertoires, the usage of V and J genes appeared to be biased. Highly overlapping thymic repertoires among unrelated individuals were reported in related research.

The TCR originated in a boy younger than two with a congenital heart defect. The sample taken for sequencing was thymocytes.

CDR3 region: CASTEGTGDQPQHF. CDR3 DNA: TGCGCCAGCACCGAGGGGACAGGGGATCAGCCCCAGCATTTT. This chain connects TRBV10-2 to TRBJ1-5; 10 nucleotides match TRBD1. Looked up from germline, CDR1 is WSHSY and CDR2 is SAAADI. The CDR3 length is 14 residues. V lost 7 bases and J lost 5; bases outside the gene matches: 5.